This T cell receptor beta chain was found in a study of T cell responses to AZD1222 COVID-19 vaccine. Study-wide context: Combined were second doses at about 4 or about 12 weeks.

Study-wide results and caveats: Across spike, vaccine-associated CD4 TCRs were found, dominant at 160-218 and 743-854. In the spike-specific TCR repertoire, nearly half reportedly target unmutated variant regions. Baseline seropositives among AZD1222 recipients totaled only five or six.

Comments on this clone: Its matching antigen is unknown.

V dropped 1 base and J dropped 5 bases, with 18 bases sitting between them. Germline V gene data show CDR1 as LGHDT and CDR2 as YNNKEL (reference sequence). This CDR3 contains 16 residues. Sequencing used immunoSEQ multiplex PCR; TCRdb keeps in-frame clones, though not all of them. Among around 130,000 clones listed, about 82% were seen once. Source: peripheral blood, taken on day 0 of AZD1222 vaccination. J is TRBJ2-7 and V is TRBV3-1 (or the pseudogene TRBV3-2), with D hard to call. The TCR comes from an adult in good health. DNA for the CDR3: TGTGCCAGCAGCCAAGGTCCGATTGGGCCCCGGGACGAGCAGTACTTC. This codes for CASSQGPIGPRDEQYF.